The source of this TCR beta chain is a study of cytomegalovirus exposure and HLA in healthy donors. Looking at the study overall: Within an early data release were roughly 83 million unique TCRs drawn from HLA-typed donors. Study findings and constraints: In vitro testing confirmed a few CMV-associated chains as specific for CMV antigens. When analyzed later, a missense DCLRE1C variant was found to be linked to TCR beta V- and J-gene trimming.

CDR3 length equals 13 residues. The V gene end was trimmed by 10 bases and the J gene end by 5 bases; junction bases not matched to a gene: 4. CDR1 is LNHDA and CDR2 is SQIVND in the germline V gene (reference sequence). PCR used 60 Vbeta primers and 13 Jbeta primers. Assay: immunoSEQ multiplex PCR; the TCRdb copy retains only in-frame clones and omits some. Of tens of thousands of clones listed, approximately 62% are singletons. As regards this clone: The target antigen is unknown.

What was sequenced was PBMCs. The receptor's source is a male donor in good health and CMV-seropositive. The V call is TRBV19, the J call TRBJ2-2, with 10 bases matching TRBD2. The CDR3 sequence is CATGLADTGELFF. The CDR3 region has the DNA TGTGCCACCGGACTAGCGGATACCGGGGAGCTGTTTTTT.